These T cell receptor beta chains were read from a single sample in a study of cytomegalovirus exposure and HLA in healthy donors. Data came from immunoSEQ multiplex PCR; TCRdb stores just in-frame clones and leaves some out. This repertoire shows around 170,000 clones, 70% to 85% found once; its top ten account for 0.69%. The sequenced sample consisted of PBMCs. These receptors were collected from a woman aged 40-49 years in good health and CMV-seronegative. CDR3s include the opening cysteine and the closing phenylalanine or tryptophan. The D gene is left open where the match is weak. Rows give clone size only sometimes, using once, few, many, or a class for an expanded clone.

>TRBJ1-2|-|TRBV4-1|-
CASSQVGSGGFHTF
TGCGCCAGCAGCCAAGTTGGGTCAGGAGGCTTTCACACCTTC
>TRBJ1-1|-|TRBV10-3|-
CAISEGLRNTEAFF
TGTGCCATCAGTGAAGGACTTAGGAACACTGAAGCTTTCTTT
>TRBJ2-1|-|TRBV4-2|-
CASSQDSVREARYNEQFF
TGTGCCAGCAGCCAAGATTCCGTGCGGGAAGCCCGCTACAATGAGCAGTTCTTC
>TRBJ1-2|-|TRBV7-9|TRBD1
CASSPGQGNYGYTF
TGTGCCAGCAGCCCAGGACAGGGTAACTATGGCTACACCTTC
>TRBJ2-3|-|TRBV14|-
CASSPWQGRTDTQYF
TGTGCCAGCAGCCCCTGGCAGGGGCGCACAGATACGCAGTATTTT
>TRBJ1-4|-|TRBV5-1|TRBD1
CASSFAGTGHEKLFF
TGCGCCAGCAGCTTTGCCGGGACAGGGCATGAAAAACTGTTTTTT
>TRBJ2-1|once|TRBV5-1|TRBD2
CASSLGTSLNEQFF
TGCGCCAGCAGCTTGGGGACTAGCCTCAATGAGCAGTTCTTC
>TRBJ1-3|-|TRBV21-1|-
CASSKDTGLSGNTIYF
TGTGCCAGCAGCAAAGACACAGGGCTCTCTGGAAACACCATATATTTT
>TRBJ2-7|-|TRBV10-2|TRBD2
CASSPSGGEEQYF
TGCGCCAGCAGCCCTAGCGGGGGCGAAGAGCAGTACTTC
>TRBJ1-2|-|TRBV5-8|TRBD1
CASGRPGTGGYGYTF
TGTGCCAGTGGACGGCCCGGGACAGGGGGCTATGGCTACACCTTC
>TRBJ1-4|-|TRBV4-3|-
CASSQDPGGATNEKLFF
TGCGCCAGCAGCCAAGATCCGGGGGGGGCAACTAATGAAAAACTGTTTTTT
>TRBJ1-2|-|TRBV28|-
CASSFAEREYYGYTF
TGTGCCAGCAGTTTTGCGGAGAGGGAATACTATGGCTACACCTTC
>TRBJ2-6|-|TRBV19|TRBD1
CASSDPNQQGAIHSGANVLTF
TGTGCCAGTAGTGACCCGAACCAACAGGGGGCCATCCACTCTGGGGCCAACGTCCTGACTTTC
>TRBJ2-1|once|TRBV5-1|-
CASSPDRYEQFF
TGCGCCAGCAGCCCAGACAGGTATGAGCAGTTCTTC
>TRBJ2-7|few|TRBV30|TRBD2
CAWSGGWTSGGDEQYF
TGTGCCTGGAGTGGGGGCTGGACTAGCGGGGGCGACGAGCAGTACTTC
>TRBJ2-2|few|TRBV5-4|-
CASSLEQGAGELFF
TGTGCCAGCAGCTTGGAACAGGGTGCCGGGGAGCTGTTTTTT
>TRBJ1-3|-|TRBV19|-
CASSQGAGNTIYF
TGTGCCAGTAGCCAGGGTGCTGGAAACACCATATATTTT
>TRBJ1-1|-|TRBV10-3|-
CAISAVGQRNVNTEAFF
TGTGCCATCAGTGCCGTGGGGCAGAGGAACGTGAACACTGAAGCTTTCTTT
>TRBJ2-3|-|TRBV5-4|TRBD2
CASSHPGSSGIADTQYF
TGTGCCAGCAGCCATCCGGGATCTAGCGGGATTGCAGATACGCAGTATTTT
>TRBJ1-5|once|TRBV7-7|TRBD1
CASSLDRDQPQHF
TGTGCTAGCAGCTTAGACAGGGACCAACCCCAGCATTTT
>TRBJ1-1|few|TRBV19|-
CASSPNRHKNTEAFF
TGTGCCAGTAGTCCCAACAGGCACAAGAACACTGAAGCTTTCTTT
>TRBJ1-2|-|TRBV5-6|TRBD1
CASSFSGTAVNYGYTF
TGTGCCAGCAGCTTTAGTGGGACAGCAGTTAACTATGGCTACACCTTC
>TRBJ1-6|-|TRBV27|-
CASSFARDSPLHF
TGTGCCAGCAGTTTCGCCCGGGATTCACCCCTCCACTTT
>TRBJ2-1|-|TRBV5-1|TRBD1
CASSLGDSNYNEQFF
TGCGCCAGCAGCTTGGGGGACAGCAACTACAATGAGCAGTTCTTC
>TRBJ1-4|-|TRBV7-6|-
CASSLEPGPEKLFF
TGTGCCAGCAGCTTAGAACCAGGTCCCGAAAAACTGTTTTTT
>TRBJ2-1|-|TRBV6-1|TRBD1
CASSEPGQGVNEQFF
TGTGCCAGCAGTGAACCGGGACAGGGGGTCAATGAGCAGTTCTTC
>TRBJ1-6|-|TRBV28|TRBD1
CASVDRGHVSPLHF
TGTGCCAGCGTGGACAGGGGGCATGTATCACCCCTCCACTTT
>TRBJ2-7|few|TRBV5-1|TRBD2
CASSPGGGGSYEQYF
TGCGCCAGCAGCCCCGGCGGGGGGGGATCCTACGAGCAGTACTTC
>TRBJ1-5|-|TRBV15|-
CATSRDLKPNQPQHF
TGTGCCACCAGCAGAGACCTCAAGCCCAATCAGCCCCAGCATTTT
>TRBJ1-1|-|TRBV29-1|-
CSVARENTEAFF
TGCAGCGTCGCGAGGGAGAACACTGAAGCTTTCTTT
>TRBJ2-7|-|TRBV27|TRBD2
CASSFFPSGRHHYEQYF
TGTGCCAGCAGTTTCTTTCCGAGCGGGAGACACCACTACGAGCAGTACTTC
>TRBJ2-5|-|TRBV5-1|-
CASSLGRGGVETQYF
TGCGCCAGCAGCTTGGGAAGGGGGGGCGTCGAGACCCAGTACTTC
>TRBJ1-6|-|TRBV7-9|TRBD1
CASSPTGSNSPLHF
TGTGCCAGCAGCCCGACAGGGTCTAATTCACCCCTCCACTTT
>TRBJ2-1|-|TRBV9|TRBD2
CASSVVSGGLAGGYNEQFF
TGTGCCAGCAGCGTAGTGAGCGGCGGGCTAGCGGGGGGATACAATGAGCAGTTCTTC
>TRBJ2-7|-|TRBV30|-
CAWSPNSYEQYF
TGTGCCTGGAGTCCCAACTCCTACGAGCAGTACTTC
>TRBJ1-1|once|TRBV5-1|-
CASSRDGSGGYTEAFF
TGCGCCAGCTCACGGGACGGCAGTGGAGGGTACACTGAAGCTTTCTTT
>TRBJ2-7|-|TRBV4-3|TRBD1
CASSQERGTGSYEQYF
TGCGCCAGCAGCCAAGAACGAGGGACAGGGTCCTACGAGCAGTACTTC
>TRBJ1-2|once|TRBV6-6|TRBD1
CASSQPGQGLFRYTF
TGTGCCAGCAGTCAACCGGGACAGGGCCTTTTTCGCTACACCTTC
>TRBJ1-6|-|TRBV7-9|-
CASSLDRIYNSPLHF
TGTGCCAGCAGCTTAGACAGGATCTATAATTCACCCCTCCACTTT
>TRBJ2-5|few|TRBV6-6|TRBD2
CASTPRGGGETQYF
TGTGCCAGCACCCCCCGGGGGGGTGGGGAGACCCAGTACTTC
>TRBJ1-5|-|TRBV9|-
CASSLQGGDRPQHF
TGTGCCAGCAGCCTACAGGGAGGGGATCGGCCCCAGCATTTT
>TRBJ1-2|once|TRBV28|-
CASSFGNNGYTF
TGTGCCAGCAGTTTCGGGAACAATGGCTACACCTTC
>TRBJ2-3|once|TRBV9|-
CASSVVSPSTDTQYF
TGTGCCAGCAGCGTAGTGTCTCCTAGCACAGATACGCAGTATTTT
>TRBJ2-7|-|TRBV7-2|-
CASSHSYEQYF
TGTGCCAGCAGCCACTCCTACGAGCAGTACTTC
>TRBJ2-7|-|TRBV7-9|-
CASSFPGGRYEQYF
TGTGCCAGCAGCTTTCCAGGAGGCCGCTACGAGCAGTACTTC
>TRBJ2-4|-|TRBV7-9|-
CASRYIGDNIAKNIQYF
TGTGCCAGCAGGTACATTGGGGACAACATAGCCAAAAACATTCAGTACTTC
>TRBJ1-2|-|TRBV28|-
CASSDQGKKGYTF
TGTGCCAGCAGTGACCAGGGGAAGAAGGGCTACACCTTC
>TRBJ2-5|-|TRBV9|TRBD2
CASSVAATSGPIDQETQYF
TGTGCCAGCAGCGTAGCCGCGACTAGCGGTCCAATTGACCAAGAGACCCAGTACTTC
>TRBJ1-1|-|TRBV18|TRBD1
CASSPIESGGFTEAFF
TGTGCCAGCTCACCAATAGAGTCAGGGGGTTTCACTGAAGCTTTCTTT
>TRBJ1-5|-|TRBV5-1|-
CASSSSGNQPQHF
TGCGCCAGCAGCTCGTCGGGGAATCAGCCTCAGCATTTT
>TRBJ1-1|-|TRBV6-6|-
CASSYSQGSTEAFF
TGTGCCAGCAGTTACTCTCAGGGTAGCACTGAAGCTTTCTTT
>TRBJ2-7|-|TRBV7-2|-
CASSLVVYEQYF
TGTGCCAGCAGCTTAGTAGTGTACGAGCAGTACTTC
>TRBJ2-7|-|TRBV11-2|TRBD1
CASSLTGGAFYEQYF
TGTGCCAGCAGCTTAACAGGGGGCGCTTTCTACGAGCAGTACTTC
>TRBJ2-3|-|TRBV5-4|TRBD2
CASSLGRGGINTQYF
TGTGCCAGCAGCTTGGGGCGGGGGGGCATAAATACGCAGTATTTT
>TRBJ2-5|once|TRBV4-3|TRBD2
CASSQDVAGVLVETQYF
TGCGCCAGCAGCCAAGATGTGGCGGGAGTGCTGGTGGAGACCCAGTACTTC
>TRBJ2-7|-|TRBV5-4|-
CASSFPGREQYF
TGTGCCAGCAGCTTTCCAGGGCGCGAGCAGTACTTC
>TRBJ1-1|few|TRBV6-5|-
CASSYSNILNTEAFF
TGTGCCAGCAGTTACTCGAACATTTTGAACACTGAAGCTTTCTTT
>TRBJ2-2|-|TRBV19|TRBD1
CASSPDRVGTGELFF
TGTGCCAGTAGTCCCGACAGGGTTGGGACCGGGGAGCTGTTTTTT
>TRBJ1-1|-|TRBV19|-
CASSRGGEAFF
TGTGCCAGTAGTAGGGGGGGAGAGGCTTTCTTT